Each of the 15 T cell receptor beta chains below was sequenced from the same sample in a study of T cells in Graves' hyperthyroidism and ophthalmopathy. The CDR3 regions of TCR beta were amplified from RNA transcripts. With the HTBI primer set, the TCR CDR3 went through a first round of RT-PCR. TCRdb reprocessed the multiplex PCR reads with MiXCR, giving one entry per CDR3 protein. The profile shows hundreds of thousands of distinct CDR3 sequences, 14% to 15% of them singletons. The sample taken for sequencing was blood. The source is a woman in her thirties or forties with Graves' ophthalmopathy.

This clonotype has more than one count but fewer than ten. Given a much more abundant clone one base away, this may be a read error. V usage is TRBV6-1 and J usage is TRBJ1-1; 10 bases line up with TRBD1. There are 17 residues in the CDR3. Trimming removed 3 bases from V and 4 bases from J; junction bases left unmatched: 11. Germline V lookup: CDR1 MNHNS, CDR2 SASEGT. As DNA, the CDR3 is TGTGCCAGCAGTGAGCGGGGACAGGGGATTGGGATCACTGAAGCTTTCTTT. The encoded protein is CASSERGQGIGITEAFF.

This clonotype was picked up many times. This sequence joins TRBV29-1 and TRBJ1-2; D uncertain. The CDR3 spans 11 residues. Trimming cost V 7 bases and J 6 bases, with 12 bases left between them. CDR1 and CDR2 from the germline V gene are SQVTM and ANQGSEA. CDR3 nucleotides: TGCAGCGGATACGGACTTAATGGCTACACCTTC. Its protein is CSGYGLNGYTF.

This clonotype was seen a handful of times. This may be a read error: a much more frequent sequence differs by one nucleotide. The V gene is TRBV6-2 or TRBV6-3, the J gene TRBJ2-2, with D possibly being TRBD2 (5 bases). The CDR3 extends over 21 amino acids. The germline V gene has CDR1 MNHEY and CDR2 SVGEGT. CDR3 sequence reads: CASSYSNHPPGLEDRTGELSF. In nucleotides, the CDR3 is TGTGCCAGCAGTTACTCGAATCATCCTCCGGGCTTGGAAGACCGCACCGGGGAGCTGTCTTTT.

This chain connects TRBV6-2 or TRBV6-3 to TRBJ2-5; 8 nucleotides match TRBD2. CDR1 MNHEY and CDR2 SVGEGT come from the germline V gene. The CDR3 is made up of 14 amino acids. J lost 1 base, V lost 7 bases, and 5 bases had no gene match. The CDR3 reads CASITGGSQETQYF. The CDR3 bases are TGTGCCAGCATTACGGGGGGGTCCCAAGAGACCCAGTACTTC.

At least ten counts were recorded for this clonotype. This chain links TRBV12-3 or TRBV12-4 with TRBJ2-5; 13 bases match TRBD2. V shed 5 bases, J shed 4 bases, and the junction held 7 bases outside the gene matches. The CDR3 is 16 residues long. CDR3 loop: CASSVRTSGSTETQYF. In nucleotides, the CDR3 is TGTGCCAGCAGTGTCCGGACTAGCGGGAGTACAGAGACCCAGTACTTC.

The V call is TRBV25-1, the J call TRBJ2-3; no reliable D call. Trimming removed 0 bases from V and 2 bases from J, with 12 bases in between. CDR3 length: 16 residues. CDR1 is MGHDK and CDR2 is SYGVNS in the germline V gene. The CDR3 here is CASSEYSVGFTDTQYF. The CDR3 DNA is TGTGCCAGCAGTGAATATTCGGTCGGTTTCACAGATACGCAGTATTTT.

The sample holds many counts of this clonotype. J is TRBJ2-7 and V is TRBV6-5; D not resolved. Germline CDR1 is MNHEY and CDR2 is SVGAGI. The V and J ends lost 4 bases and 2 bases respectively, with 12 bases between them. This CDR3 contains 14 residues. The CDR3 spells CASSSKAVTYEQYF. In DNA form, the CDR3 reads TGTGCCAGCAGTTCAAAGGCGGTCACCTACGAGCAGTACTTC.

Ten or more counts support this clonotype. The J gene is TRBJ2-7, the V gene TRBV5-1, with a weak D call TRBD2 (5 bases). V was clipped by 3 bases and J by 4 bases, with 17 bases between them. Germline V gives CDR1 SGHRS, CDR2 YFSETQ. The CDR3 is 15 residues long. This chain's CDR3 is CASSWTGSRNYEQYF. The CDR3 DNA sequence: TGCGCCAGCAGCTGGACGGGGTCTAGGAATTACGAGCAGTACTTC.

This clonotype was counted only a few times. This chain joins TRBV19 and TRBJ2-2; maybe TRBD2 (6 bases). The CDR3 is made up of 17 amino acids. With 5 bases removed from V and 6 bases from J, the gap between germline ends came to 22 bases. Germline CDR1 and CDR2: LNHDA and SQIVND (reference sequence). CDR3: CASSHARRGLEPGELFF. The CDR3 DNA reads as TGTGCCAGTAGTCACGCTCGCCGGGGGTTAGAACCCGGGGAGCTGTTTTTT.

J is TRBJ2-4 and V is TRBV28, with TRBD2 as a possible D gene (5 bases). The V end lost 1 base, the J end lost 9 bases, and 16 bases lay between the germline ends. Germline V gene lookup returns CDR1 MDHEN and CDR2 SYDVKM. This CDR3 is built from 15 residues. The CDR3 region has the DNA TGTGCCAGCAGTTTATCTCGCACACTCCGGGGCATTCAGTACTTC. As protein: CASSLSRTLRGIQYF.

This clonotype was recorded many times. The chain employs TRBV28 and TRBJ2-5, with TRBD2 as a possible D gene (6 bases). CDR1 and CDR2 (germline): MDHEN, SYDVKM. The V end was cut by 3 bases, the J end by 0 bases, with 8 bases between. This CDR3 spans 14 amino acids. The chain's CDR3 is CASSLGTHQETQYF. In nucleotides, the CDR3 is TGTGCCAGCAGTTTGGGGACTCACCAAGAGACCCAGTACTTC.

The CDR3 nucleotides read TGTGCCACCAGGGAGGGGCTCCTGATGGGTACCTTC. This codes for CATREGLLMGTF. The chain employs TRBV6-1 and TRBJ1-2; D is perhaps TRBD1 (5 bases). The CDR3 consists of 12 residues. The germline gives CDR1 MNHNS, CDR2 SASEGT. The ends were cut back, 10 bases at V and 14 bases at J, with 23 bases in the middle.

This clonotype was detected many times. CDR3 nucleotides: TGTGCCTGGAGCTCCCCACCCAGACCTGAAGCTTTCTTT. Translating gives CAWSSPPRPEAFF. The V call is TRBV30, the J call TRBJ1-1, with D unclear. The CDR3 contains 13 residues. Germline CDR1 is GTSNPN and CDR2 is SVGIG (reference sequence). Trimming took off 3 bases at V and 6 bases at J, with 14 bases between the two ends.

This clonotype was seen many times. The chain recombines TRBV19 with TRBJ1-5; no clear D gene. Trimming stripped 1 base from V and 5 bases from J, with 9 bases between. The CDR3 has 14 amino acids. Germline V gene lookup returns CDR1 LNHDA and CDR2 SQIVND (reference sequence). CDR3 sequence (DNA): TGTGCCAGTAGTATAGGGGTCGGCGATCAGCCCCAGCATTTT. Its protein is CASSIGVGDQPQHF.

This clonotype was seen many times. The genes are TRBV29-1 and TRBJ1-2, with D perhaps matching TRBD1 (6 bases). Per the germline V gene, CDR1 is SQVTM and CDR2 is ANQGSEA. CDR3 size: 12 residues. The germline V and J ends were trimmed by 4 bases and 6 bases, with 12 bases remaining between them. The CDR3: CSVVTGMDGYTF. Here the CDR3 DNA reads TGCAGCGTTGTGACAGGAATGGATGGCTACACCTTC.